These T cell receptor beta chains were read from a single sample in a study of blood T cell repertoires in COVID-19. Profiled with immunoSEQ multiplex PCR; TCRdb holds only in-frame clones, not every one. The table has some 140,000 clones, about 90% seen once. The sample taken for sequencing was peripheral blood. These receptors were taken from a man aged 45-60 years with acute or convalescent COVID-19. Both conserved end residues are part of each CDR3. The order of the fields is J gene, clone size, D gene, V gene, CDR3 protein, CDR3 DNA. D genes are given only for firm matches. Size values are once, few and many counts, or a class for expanded clones, and some rows have none.

TRBJ1-5 | - | - | TRBV3-1/TRBV3-2 | CASSQRDHSNQPQHF | TGTGCCAGCAGCCAGAGAGATCATAGCAATCAGCCCCAGCATTTT
TRBJ2-3 | once | TRBD2 | TRBV6-2/TRBV6-3 | CASSSPIAGAGDTQYF | TGTGCCAGTAGTTCCCCTATAGCGGGGGCCGGAGATACGCAGTATTTT
TRBJ2-1 | - | TRBD2 | TRBV27 | CASMNLGGNSGRSNEQFF | TGTGCCAGCATGAATTTGGGGGGGAATAGCGGGAGGTCCAATGAGCAGTTCTTC
TRBJ2-1 | - | - | TRBV28 | CASSQQAYSYNEQFF | TGTGCCAGCAGTCAACAGGCTTACTCCTACAATGAGCAGTTCTTC
TRBJ2-3 | - | TRBD2 | TRBV4-1 | CASSHSPTSGGARTDTQYF | TGCGCCAGCAGCCACTCCCCGACTAGCGGGGGGGCCCGCACAGATACGCAGTATTTT
TRBJ1-5 | - | - | TRBV27 | CASSLAAGSQPQHF | TGTGCCAGCAGTTTAGCGGCAGGGTCCCAGCCCCAGCATTTT
TRBJ2-6 | - | TRBD1 | TRBV28 | CASRTGSAGANVLTF | TGTGCCAGCCGGACAGGGTCGGCTGGGGCCAACGTCCTGACTTTC
TRBJ1-6 | - | TRBD1 | TRBV6-4 | CASSDSGQGNSPLHF | TGTGCCAGCAGTGACTCGGGACAGGGTAATTCACCCCTCCACTTT
TRBJ2-3 | - | - | TRBV5-6 | CASSTYTDTQYF | TGTGCCAGCAGCACTTACACAGATACGCAGTATTTT
TRBJ2-7 | - | - | TRBV6-5 | CASSHPGGTTYEQYF | TGTGCCAGCAGTCACCCCGGGGGTACTACCTACGAGCAGTACTTC
TRBJ1-2 | few | - | TRBV20-1 | CSASDSYGYTF | TGCAGTGCTAGCGACAGCTATGGCTACACCTTC
TRBJ2-1 | - | - | TRBV29-1 | CSVGWQVSYNEQFF | TGCAGCGTTGGGTGGCAGGTATCCTACAATGAGCAGTTCTTC
TRBJ1-3 | - | TRBD1 | TRBV6-2/TRBV6-3 | CASSYGQAESGNTIYF | TGTGCCAGCAGTTACGGACAGGCGGAGTCTGGAAACACCATATATTTT
TRBJ1-4 | - | TRBD1 | TRBV6-5 | CASSHYGQGNEKLFF | TGTGCCAGCAGTCACTACGGACAGGGTAATGAAAAACTGTTTTTT
TRBJ1-2 | - | - | TRBV19 | CASSIGLGAVSGYTF | TGTGCCAGTAGTATAGGTCTTGGGGCGGTCAGTGGCTACACCTTC